One sample yielded the 24 T cell receptor beta chains listed below, sequenced in a study of T cell repertoires in cytomegalovirus infection. These receptors' targets are unknown. Each CDR3 protein is one row after TCRdb ran MiXCR on the reads. The sample consists of 900,000 to 950,000 distinct CDR3 sequences, 30% to 40% of them appearing once. Here the sequenced sample was cultured CD8+ T cells from PBMCs, taken from culture after CMV antigen stimulation. These receptors were obtained from a human donor in good health (CMV status not recorded). Some clones in this sample may be carry-over from other donors' samples.

This clonotype was recorded a few times. The chain has TRBV7-4 and TRBJ1-5, with no clear D. V was clipped by 1 base and J by 4 bases, with 8 bases between them. The CDR3 extends over 14 amino acids. Germline V gives CDR1 SGHVT, CDR2 SQSDAQ. The CDR3 nucleotides are TGTGCCAGCAGCTTAGGGGCGAGAAATCAGCCCCAGCATTTT. It codes for CASSLGARNQPQHF. Filled out from reference TRBV7-4 and TRBJ1-5, the complete variable domain reads GAGVSQSPRYKVAKRGRDVALRCDSISGHVTLYWYRQTLGQGSEVLTYSQSDAQRDKSGRPSGRFSAERPERSVSTLKIQRTEQGDSAVYLCASSLGARNQPQHFGDGTRLSIL.

This clonotype has more than one count but fewer than ten. The chain has TRBV27 and TRBJ1-5; no clear D gene. Germline V CDR1 and CDR2: MNHEY, SMNVEV (reference sequence). The CDR3 is made up of 13 amino acids. Trimming removed 0 bases at V and 7 bases at J, with 7 bases between. The CDR3 reads CASSLSHGQPQHF. CDR3 DNA: TGTGCCAGCAGTTTATCCCACGGGCAGCCCCAGCATTTT.

The chain links TRBV20-1 to TRBJ1-5, with D perhaps TRBD1 (5 bases). CDR1 and CDR2 (germline): DFQATT, SNEGSKA (reference sequence). The CDR3 is 15 residues long. The V end was cut by 0 bases, the J end by 0 bases, with 9 bases between. The chain's CDR3 is CSARDGGGSNQPQHF. CDR3 nucleotide sequence: TGCAGTGCTAGAGATGGGGGGGGTAGCAATCAGCCCCAGCATTTT.

This clonotype was seen a few times. The J gene is TRBJ2-1, the V gene TRBV5-6; weak D call: TRBD1 (5 bases). Germline values: CDR1 SGHDT, CDR2 YYEEEE. The germline V and J ends were trimmed by 1 base and 9 bases, with 11 bases remaining between them. CDR3 length equals 13 residues. CDR3 loop: CASSLSQGTEQFF. CDR3 bases: TGTGCCAGCAGCTTGTCGCAGGGCACTGAGCAGTTCTTC.

This clonotype was seen a handful of times. The chain links TRBV6-1 to TRBJ1-1; D remains ambiguous. The CDR3 loop spans 17 amino acids. The V end was cut by 2 bases, the J end by 0 bases, with 16 bases between. CDR1 is MNHNS, CDR2 SASEGT, per germline. CDR3 in DNA: TGTGCCAGCAGTGAACGATATGTGGTCAGAGTGAACACTGAAGCTTTCTTT. It yields the protein CASSERYVVRVNTEAFF.

The chain links TRBV7-9 to TRBJ1-1, with D tentatively TRBD1 (5 bases). The germline gives CDR1 SEHNR, CDR2 FQNEAQ (reference sequence). Trimming took off 3 bases at V and 5 bases at J, with 13 bases between the two ends. This CDR3 has 14 amino acids. CDR3 in amino acids: CASSFVREGTEAFF. CDR3 in DNA: TGTGCCAGCAGCTTTGTCAGGGAGGGAACTGAAGCTTTCTTT.

Regarding this clonotype: Mismatch with germline at one junction end may stem from a read error. The rearrangement links TRBV27 to TRBJ1-5; the D is unclear. This CDR3 region has 14 residues. The germline CDR1 and CDR2 sequences are MNHEY and SMNVEV (reference sequence). CDR3 nucleotide sequence: TGTGCCAGCAGTTTATCCCCTAGCAATCAGTCCCAGCATTTT. Its translation: CASSLSPSNQSQHF.

The V and J genes are TRBV4-1 and TRBJ2-2; D gene uncertain. CDR3 size: 17 residues. Per the germline V gene, CDR1 is MGHRA and CDR2 is YSYEKL. The V and J ends lost 0 bases and 0 bases respectively, with 11 bases between them. The CDR3 DNA is TGCGCCAGCAGCCAAGATCTGGGGTTTTCGAACACCGGGGAGCTGTTTTTT. It specifies CASSQDLGFSNTGELFF.

V usage is TRBV6-5 and J usage is TRBJ2-7, with 7 positions matching TRBD2. Trimming cost V 4 bases and J 4 bases; bases outside gene matches: 10. CDR1 MNHEY and CDR2 SVGAGI come from the germline V gene. The CDR3 consists of 15 residues. CDR3 sequence: CASSFSGGSYYEQYV. In nucleotides, the CDR3 is TGTGCCAGCAGTTTCTCGGGGGGATCCTATTACGAGCAGTACGTC.

This clonotype was picked up many times. The rearrangement links TRBV7-9 to TRBJ1-2, with 7 bases matching TRBD1. Germline V CDR1 and CDR2: SEHNR, FQNEAQ (reference sequence). Unmatched junction bases numbered 0, after V lost 2 bases and J lost 6 bases. The CDR3 consists of 12 residues. The chain's CDR3 is CASSLTGDGYTF. Written as DNA, the CDR3 is TGTGCCAGCAGCTTAACAGGGGATGGCTACACCTTC.

V usage is TRBV20-1 and J usage is TRBJ2-7; 7 bases are a match to TRBD2. V lost 0 bases and J lost 3; bases outside the gene matches: 2. The CDR3 has 13 amino acids. Per germline, CDR1 DFQATT and CDR2 SNEGSKA (reference sequence). The CDR3 loop is CSARDGGGYEQYV. In DNA, the CDR3 is TGCAGTGCTAGAGATGGGGGGGGCTACGAGCAGTACGTC.

The rearrangement joins TRBV6-5 to TRBJ2-3; TRBD2 aligns across 10 bases. The germline V gene encodes CDR1 MNHEY and CDR2 SVGAGI. This CDR3 has 17 residues. Germline trimming cut 2 bases from V and 2 bases from J; bases unmatched to any gene: 7. DNA of the CDR3: TGTGCCAGCAGTTACGGGATTAGCGGGGGGCCCACAGATACGCAGTATTTT. Translated: CASSYGISGGPTDTQYF.

The rearrangement joins TRBV29-1 to TRBJ1-1, with D uncertain. Trimming took 6 bases from V and 4 from J, leaving 9 bases between them. Germline V gene data show CDR1 as SQVTM and CDR2 as ANQGSEA. The CDR3 covers 11 residues. The CDR3 DNA follows: TGCAGCGTCCTCCGGGGCACTGAAGCTTTCTTT. The encoded protein is CSVLRGTEAFF.

The chain carries TRBV10-3 and TRBJ2-5, with TRBD2 as a possible D gene (5 bases). Germline V gene lookup returns CDR1 ENHRY and CDR2 SYGVKD. Trimming pared 6 bases from V and 5 bases from J, leaving 13 bases between. The CDR3 totals 13 residues. This CDR3 reads CAIRRAVRETQYF. CDR3 bases: TGTGCCATCAGGCGGGCAGTAAGGGAGACCCAGTACTTC.

This clonotype was detected only a few times. V and J are TRBV11-2 and TRBJ1-6; 7 nucleotides match TRBD1. Per the germline V gene, CDR1 is SGHAT and CDR2 is FQNNGV. CDR3 length: 16 amino acids. The junction had 9 bases not matched to a gene; V was cut back by 3 bases and J by 7 bases. This chain's CDR3 is CASSLWFRDSNSPLHF. CDR3 bases: TGTGCCAGCAGCTTGTGGTTCCGGGACAGCAATTCACCCCTCCACTTT.

The sample holds a few counts of this clonotype. The chain carries TRBV6-6 and TRBJ1-3; TRBD1 might be the D (5 bases). The CDR3 consists of 16 residues. Germline V gene lookup returns CDR1 MNHNY and CDR2 SVGAGI (reference sequence). The V end lost 5 bases, the J end lost 2 bases, and 16 bases lay between the germline ends. The CDR3 here is CASSILSGGTGNTIYF. The CDR3 DNA is TGTGCCAGCAGTATACTATCTGGGGGGACTGGAAACACCATATATTTT.

This clonotype was found a few times. The gene calls are TRBV27 and TRBJ2-1, with D possibly being TRBD1 (6 bases). The CDR3 has 16 residues. The ends were cut back, 5 bases at V and 4 bases at J, with 18 bases in the middle. The germline gives CDR1 MNHEY, CDR2 SMNVEV (reference sequence). The DNA for the CDR3 is TGTGCCAGCAGTCTCTACCCCGGGACAAAATACAATGAGCAGTTCTTC. This codes for CASSLYPGTKYNEQFF.

V gene TRBV28 combines with J gene TRBJ2-5; tentatively, D is TRBD2 (5 bases). Germline values: CDR1 MDHEN, CDR2 SYDVKM. The CDR3 sequence is 16 residues long. Trimming took 2 bases from V and 3 from J, leaving 16 bases between them. The CDR3 DNA follows: TGTGCCAGCAGTTTAATAGGAGGTCGGGAAGAAGAGACCCAGTACTTC. Translating gives CASSLIGGREEETQYF.

Ten or more counts support this clonotype. The rearrangement uses TRBV7-2 and TRBJ1-2, with 11 nucleotides matching TRBD1. The V gene end was trimmed by 5 bases and the J gene end by 3 bases; junction bases not matched to a gene: 11. The CDR3 is made up of 17 amino acids. CDR1 is SGHTA and CDR2 is FQGNSA in the germline V gene. The CDR3 sequence: CASSPQAWTGGDYGYTF. The DNA for the CDR3 is TGTGCCAGCAGCCCCCAGGCTTGGACAGGGGGCGACTATGGCTACACCTTC.

The V gene is TRBV15, the J gene TRBJ2-7; TRBD2 aligns across 8 bases. V shed 6 bases, J shed 2 bases, and the junction held 9 bases outside the gene matches. The CDR3 is made up of 15 amino acids. Germline CDR1 reads LNHNV; CDR2 reads YYDKDF (reference sequence). The CDR3 here is CATSRGGQEAYEQYV. CDR3 DNA: TGTGCCACCAGTCGGGGGGGCCAAGAGGCCTACGAGCAGTACGTC.

This clonotype was found many times. The chain combines TRBV7-6 with TRBJ1-1; unclear D gene. The germline V gene has CDR1 SGHVS and CDR2 FNYEAQ. Trimming removed 0 bases from V and 4 bases from J, with 12 bases in between. This CDR3 spans 15 amino acids. DNA of the CDR3: TGTGCCAGCAGCTTAGCGTCCGGGGTGGGCACTGAAGCTTTCTTT. This encodes CASSLASGVGTEAFF.

On this clonotype itself: Just one base apart from a much larger clone, this may be a read error. This chain links TRBV7-6 with TRBJ2-2; 14 bases align to TRBD2. From germline, CDR1 is SGHVS and CDR2 FNYEAQ. This CDR3 comprises 19 residues. The CDR3 sequence is CVSSSGTSGGPLNTGELFF. CDR3 nucleotides: TGTGTCAGCAGCTCAGGGACTAGCGGGGGCCCCTTGAACACCGGGGAGCTGTTTTTT.

This clonotype was seen only a few times. The junction departs from germline at one end; a sequencing error may be responsible. The chain couples TRBV12-3 or TRBV12-4 to TRBJ1-1; D not resolved. CDR3 length equals 12 residues. As DNA, the CDR3 is TGTGCCAGCAGTGCCGGGTCCACCCGCGTGGTCTTT. Its translation is CASSAGSTRVVF.

This clonotype was picked up a small number of times. The V call is TRBV10-3, the J call TRBJ2-3; D uncertain. The V gene's germline CDR1 is ENHRY and CDR2 SYGVKD. Between the trimmed V and J ends, which lost 0 bases and 4 bases, there was a span of 5 bases. The CDR3 extends over 13 amino acids. The CDR3 reads CAISESSSDTQYF. In DNA, the CDR3 is TGTGCCATCAGTGAGTCCAGTTCAGATACGCAGTATTTT.